These 17 T cell receptor beta chains were sequenced from one sample in a study of shared clonotypes between healthy human individuals (dated by TCRdb to about 2020). The method behind the library was the immunoSEQ multiplex PCR assay. TCRdb took this table from immuneACCESS and kept in-frame rearrangements with V and J called. Such tables lack part of the clones; where checked against another copy, unresolved V genes explain under half of the gap, and the rest is unexplained. This sample is represented by fewer than 850,000 clones; less than 95% of them were singletons. The ten largest account for 34% of the sample. The specimen sequenced was memory CD8+ T cells from PBMCs. Sample cell subset or site, as interpreted from the label and publication: CD45RO+ cells pooled with CCR7-negative TemRA cells. These receptor sequences come from a man between 18 and 29 years old in good health. Some clones in this sample may be carry-over from other donors' samples.

V is TRBV4-1 and J is TRBJ2-1, with 9 nucleotides matching TRBD1. Germline V CDR1 and CDR2: MGHRA, YSYEKL. The CDR3 contains 16 residues. V shed 4 bases, J shed 5 bases, and the junction held 9 bases outside the gene matches. The CDR3: CASSPKLQGADNEQFF. The CDR3 DNA reads TGCGCCAGCAGCCCGAAATTACAGGGGGCCGACAATGAGCAGTTCTTC.

V gene TRBV28 combines with J gene TRBJ1-5, with no clear D. The germline V gene has CDR1 MDHEN and CDR2 SYDVKM. V was trimmed by 7 bases and J by 3 bases, leaving 22 bases between them. The CDR3 extends over 17 amino acids. In nucleotides, the CDR3 is TGTGCCAGCAACTATGGGTTGCCCTCAATGGACAATCAGCCCCAGCATTTT. Translation: CASNYGLPSMDNQPQHF. Complete variable domain (other parts from reference TRBV28 and TRBJ1-5): DVKVTQSSRYLVKRTGEKVFLECVQDMDHENMFWYRQDPGLGLRLIYFSYDVKMKEKGDIPEGYSVSREKKERFSLILESASTNQTSMYLCASNYGLPSMDNQPQHFGDGTRLSIL.

The chain has TRBV4-2 and TRBJ1-4; 9 bases are a match to TRBD1. Germline loops: CDR1 LGHNA, CDR2 YNFKEQ. Losses at the gene ends were 4 bases for V and 3 bases for J; bases not matched to a gene: 12. This CDR3 has 18 residues. Here the CDR3 DNA reads TGTGCCAGCAGCCCTCTCCGACAGGGGGATCGACCTAATGAAAAACTGTTTTTT. It translates to CASSPLRQGDRPNEKLFF.

CDR3 nucleotide sequence: TGTGCCAGCAGTTCCACAACCGGGGAGCTGTTTTTT. This encodes CASSSTTGELFF. V and J are TRBV27 and TRBJ2-2; D not certain. Germline CDR1 reads MNHEY; CDR2 reads SMNVEV (reference sequence). Trimming left V 4 bases short and J 5 bases short, with 5 bases between. The CDR3 is 12 residues long.

This clone came up once. The rearrangement uses TRBV6-4 and TRBJ2-7, with D unresolved. CDR3 length: 13 amino acids. In germline, CDR1 is MRHNA, CDR2 SNTAGT. Trimming cost V 0 bases and J 7 bases, with 10 bases left between them. The CDR3 is CASSDSWQSEQYF. In nucleotides, the CDR3 is TGTGCCAGCAGTGACTCATGGCAGAGTGAGCAGTACTTC.

The chain uses TRBV28 and TRBJ2-7, with D perhaps assigned TRBD1 or TRBD2 (6 bases each). V shed 2 bases and J shed 6 bases, with 23 bases lying between them. Germline V lookup: CDR1 MDHEN, CDR2 SYDVKM. The CDR3 is 17 residues long. CDR3 DNA sequence: TGTGCCAGCAGTTTACTACAACTTTTCGGGGGCGGAGTCGAGCAGTACTTC. This encodes CASSLLQLFGGGVEQYF.

The rearrangement links TRBV7-8 to TRBJ2-5, with D maybe TRBD2 (5 bases). Germline CDR1 SGHVS, CDR2 FQNEAQ. The CDR3 totals 15 residues. Trimming removed 1 base from V and 5 bases from J, with 14 bases in between. In DNA, the CDR3 is TGTGCCAGCAGCTTAGTTGGCGGGTCTGGTGAGACCCAGTACTTC. This gives the protein CASSLVGGSGETQYF.

The V and J genes are TRBV19 and TRBJ1-1; possibly TRBD1 for D (5 bases). V lost 9 bases and J lost 3, with 11 bases in between. Germline CDR1 and CDR2: LNHDA and SQIVND (reference sequence). The CDR3 sequence is 12 residues long. For the CDR3, the DNA is TGTGCCAGCGGGACCGCAGACACTGAAGCTTTCTTT. This gives the protein CASGTADTEAFF.

The rearrangement uses TRBV29-1 and TRBJ1-1; D uncertain. This CDR3 is built from 11 residues. V lost 4 bases and J 5 bases, leaving 8 bases between the germline ends. Looked up from germline, CDR1 is SQVTM and CDR2 is ANQGSEA. The CDR3 DNA is TGCAGCGTTGCACGTGGTACTGAAGCTTTCTTT. Its protein is CSVARGTEAFF.

This chain connects TRBV7-9 to TRBJ1-1, with D possibly being TRBD1 (6 bases). Looked up from germline, CDR1 is SEHNR and CDR2 is FQNEAQ (reference sequence). V was shortened by 9 bases and J by 5 bases, with 16 bases between the two germline ends. CDR3 length: 13 amino acids. The CDR3 DNA is TGTGCCAGTTCCGAGAGAGGGGGGACTGAAGCTTTCTTT. Translating gives CASSERGGTEAFF.

The gene calls are TRBV27 and TRBJ2-7; 10 positions agree with TRBD2. J lost 2 bases, V lost 8 bases, and 6 bases had no gene match. Germline V gene lookup returns CDR1 MNHEY and CDR2 SMNVEV (reference sequence). CDR3 size: 14 residues. The CDR3 nucleotides are TGTGCCAGCCGGATACTAGCGGGACCCTACGAGCAGTACTTC. It translates to CASRILAGPYEQYF.

This sequence joins TRBV9 and TRBJ2-2; D is perhaps TRBD2 (6 bases). The CDR3 consists of 17 residues. Between the trimmed V and J ends, which lost 0 bases and 2 bases, there was a span of 14 bases. The germline gives CDR1 SGDLS, CDR2 YYNGEE. The CDR3 loop is CASSVGSGRLNTGELFF. CDR3 nucleotides: TGTGCCAGCAGCGTAGGCTCAGGGAGGCTAAACACCGGGGAGCTGTTTTTT.

This chain joins TRBV9 and TRBJ1-2; tentatively, D is TRBD1 (6 bases). CDR3 size: 16 residues. V lost 1 base and J lost 4, with 17 bases in between. Germline V lookup: CDR1 SGDLS, CDR2 YYNGEE. CDR3 region: CASSVTPGGQSYGYTF. In DNA, the CDR3 is TGTGCCAGCAGCGTAACGCCCGGGGGGCAATCCTATGGCTACACCTTC.

V usage is TRBV7-2 and J usage is TRBJ1-2; TRBD1 is a possible D gene (6 bases). Per the germline V gene, CDR1 is SGHTA and CDR2 is FQGNSA. Trimming took 6 bases from V and 0 from J, leaving 14 bases between them. This CDR3 contains 15 residues. CDR3 region: CASRPTGNSNYGYTF. The CDR3 DNA sequence: TGTGCCAGCAGACCCACAGGGAACTCTAACTATGGCTACACCTTC.

V is TRBV28 and J is TRBJ1-2, with D unresolved. Germline V gene data show CDR1 as MDHEN and CDR2 as SYDVKM. The CDR3 spans 14 residues. Trimming took off 6 bases at V and 2 bases at J, with 13 bases between the two ends. CDR3 DNA sequence: TGTGCCAGCAGGCCGGGGTTGGGAAACTATGGCTACACCTTC. This gives the protein CASRPGLGNYGYTF.

Concerning this clone: Additional DNA sequences in this sample encode the identical CDR3. The chain uses TRBV9 and TRBJ1-4, with D hard to call. Germline CDR1 is SGDLS and CDR2 is YYNGEE. This CDR3 spans 15 amino acids. Trimming removed 0 bases at V and 0 bases at J, with 6 bases between. CDR3 coding DNA: TGTGCCAGCAGCGTAGGGACTGCAACTAATGAAAAACTGTTTTTT. The encoded protein is CASSVGTATNEKLFF.

J is TRBJ2-6 and V is TRBV2, with D possibly being TRBD1 (5 bases). The CDR3 runs to 15 residues. CDR1 SNHLY and CDR2 FYNNEI come from the germline V gene. Trimming took 3 bases from V and 6 from J, leaving 12 bases between them. The CDR3 loop is CASSDGRDKANVLTF. The CDR3 nucleotides are TGTGCCAGCAGTGACGGCAGGGATAAGGCCAACGTCCTGACTTTC.